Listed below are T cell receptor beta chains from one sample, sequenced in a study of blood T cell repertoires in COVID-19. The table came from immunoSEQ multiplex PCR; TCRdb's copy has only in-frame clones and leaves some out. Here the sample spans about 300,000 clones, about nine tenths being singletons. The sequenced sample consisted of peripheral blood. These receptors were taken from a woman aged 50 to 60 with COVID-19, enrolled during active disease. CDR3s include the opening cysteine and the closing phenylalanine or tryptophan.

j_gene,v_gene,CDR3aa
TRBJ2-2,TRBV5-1,CASSWRETDTGELFF
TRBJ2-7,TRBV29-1,CSVEGTGNRYEQYF
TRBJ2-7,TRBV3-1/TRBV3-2,CASSPRYPGEHEQYF
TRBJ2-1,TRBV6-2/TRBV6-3,CASSLISGRTLSYNEQFF
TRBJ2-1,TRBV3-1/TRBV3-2,CASSQGGRRGNEQFF
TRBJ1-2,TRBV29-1,CSVEDLQGAYGYTF
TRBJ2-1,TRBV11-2,CASSFTGANKYNEQFF
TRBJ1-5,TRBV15,CATSSSRSSNQPQHF
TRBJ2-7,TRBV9,CASSPGGTRSYEQYF
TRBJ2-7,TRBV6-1,CASSEMRAPPYEQYF
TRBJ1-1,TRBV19,CASSIFGYTEAFF
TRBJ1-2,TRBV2,CASSVEGAGPYGYTF
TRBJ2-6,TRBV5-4,CASSVDSYSGANVLTF
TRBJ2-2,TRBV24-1,CATSDRAGFRELFF
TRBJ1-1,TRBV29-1,CSVEDRASEAFF
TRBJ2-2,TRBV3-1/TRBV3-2,CASSHLRQGTGELFF
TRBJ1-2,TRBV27,CASSFRGVYGYTF
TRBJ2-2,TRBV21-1,CASRGSGVRTGELFF
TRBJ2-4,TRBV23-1,CASSQGLAGELAKNIQYF
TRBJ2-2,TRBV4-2,CASSKKAGANTGELFF
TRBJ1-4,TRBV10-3,CAISEGTGLEKLFF
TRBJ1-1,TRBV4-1,CASSRGDTEAFF
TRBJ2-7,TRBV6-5,CASRLAGGSASEQYF
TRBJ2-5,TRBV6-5,CASSYSPKTQETQYF
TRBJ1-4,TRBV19,CASSPYGRPREKLFF
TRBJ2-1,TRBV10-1,CASSERAAGGDNEQFF
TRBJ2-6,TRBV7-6,CASSLVRRNLGANVLTF
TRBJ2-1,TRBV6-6,CASRELNRGSYNEQFF
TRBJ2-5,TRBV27,CASSLLRGMGSATETQYF
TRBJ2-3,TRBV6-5,CASSFPGQGPDTQYF
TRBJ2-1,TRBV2,CASTREGPYNEQFF
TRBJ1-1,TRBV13,CASSNRGAGGTEAFF
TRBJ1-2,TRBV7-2,CASSSQGSNYGYTF
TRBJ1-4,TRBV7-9,CASSRQAPNEKLFF
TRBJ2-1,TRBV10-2,CASSGDKGTSGRGRSNEQFF
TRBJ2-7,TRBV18,CASSPEAGVSYEQYF
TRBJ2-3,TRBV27,CASSLAGGPDTQYF
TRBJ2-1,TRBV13,CASSSLAPALSNEQFF
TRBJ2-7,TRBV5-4,CASSFHRGSYEQYF
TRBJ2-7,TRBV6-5,CASSMGRLYEQYF
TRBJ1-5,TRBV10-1,CASSETSNQPQHF
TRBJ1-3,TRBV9,CASSVGRGFSSGNTIYF
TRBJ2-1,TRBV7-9,CASSSPLAGGNEQFF
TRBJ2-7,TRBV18,CASSPDKMGEQYF
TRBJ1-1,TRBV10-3,CAIKDGENTEAFF
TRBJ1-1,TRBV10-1,CASSSRQGGTEAFF
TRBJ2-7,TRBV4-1,CASSQDFTNFFYEQYF
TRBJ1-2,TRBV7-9,CASSSRDMGGYTF